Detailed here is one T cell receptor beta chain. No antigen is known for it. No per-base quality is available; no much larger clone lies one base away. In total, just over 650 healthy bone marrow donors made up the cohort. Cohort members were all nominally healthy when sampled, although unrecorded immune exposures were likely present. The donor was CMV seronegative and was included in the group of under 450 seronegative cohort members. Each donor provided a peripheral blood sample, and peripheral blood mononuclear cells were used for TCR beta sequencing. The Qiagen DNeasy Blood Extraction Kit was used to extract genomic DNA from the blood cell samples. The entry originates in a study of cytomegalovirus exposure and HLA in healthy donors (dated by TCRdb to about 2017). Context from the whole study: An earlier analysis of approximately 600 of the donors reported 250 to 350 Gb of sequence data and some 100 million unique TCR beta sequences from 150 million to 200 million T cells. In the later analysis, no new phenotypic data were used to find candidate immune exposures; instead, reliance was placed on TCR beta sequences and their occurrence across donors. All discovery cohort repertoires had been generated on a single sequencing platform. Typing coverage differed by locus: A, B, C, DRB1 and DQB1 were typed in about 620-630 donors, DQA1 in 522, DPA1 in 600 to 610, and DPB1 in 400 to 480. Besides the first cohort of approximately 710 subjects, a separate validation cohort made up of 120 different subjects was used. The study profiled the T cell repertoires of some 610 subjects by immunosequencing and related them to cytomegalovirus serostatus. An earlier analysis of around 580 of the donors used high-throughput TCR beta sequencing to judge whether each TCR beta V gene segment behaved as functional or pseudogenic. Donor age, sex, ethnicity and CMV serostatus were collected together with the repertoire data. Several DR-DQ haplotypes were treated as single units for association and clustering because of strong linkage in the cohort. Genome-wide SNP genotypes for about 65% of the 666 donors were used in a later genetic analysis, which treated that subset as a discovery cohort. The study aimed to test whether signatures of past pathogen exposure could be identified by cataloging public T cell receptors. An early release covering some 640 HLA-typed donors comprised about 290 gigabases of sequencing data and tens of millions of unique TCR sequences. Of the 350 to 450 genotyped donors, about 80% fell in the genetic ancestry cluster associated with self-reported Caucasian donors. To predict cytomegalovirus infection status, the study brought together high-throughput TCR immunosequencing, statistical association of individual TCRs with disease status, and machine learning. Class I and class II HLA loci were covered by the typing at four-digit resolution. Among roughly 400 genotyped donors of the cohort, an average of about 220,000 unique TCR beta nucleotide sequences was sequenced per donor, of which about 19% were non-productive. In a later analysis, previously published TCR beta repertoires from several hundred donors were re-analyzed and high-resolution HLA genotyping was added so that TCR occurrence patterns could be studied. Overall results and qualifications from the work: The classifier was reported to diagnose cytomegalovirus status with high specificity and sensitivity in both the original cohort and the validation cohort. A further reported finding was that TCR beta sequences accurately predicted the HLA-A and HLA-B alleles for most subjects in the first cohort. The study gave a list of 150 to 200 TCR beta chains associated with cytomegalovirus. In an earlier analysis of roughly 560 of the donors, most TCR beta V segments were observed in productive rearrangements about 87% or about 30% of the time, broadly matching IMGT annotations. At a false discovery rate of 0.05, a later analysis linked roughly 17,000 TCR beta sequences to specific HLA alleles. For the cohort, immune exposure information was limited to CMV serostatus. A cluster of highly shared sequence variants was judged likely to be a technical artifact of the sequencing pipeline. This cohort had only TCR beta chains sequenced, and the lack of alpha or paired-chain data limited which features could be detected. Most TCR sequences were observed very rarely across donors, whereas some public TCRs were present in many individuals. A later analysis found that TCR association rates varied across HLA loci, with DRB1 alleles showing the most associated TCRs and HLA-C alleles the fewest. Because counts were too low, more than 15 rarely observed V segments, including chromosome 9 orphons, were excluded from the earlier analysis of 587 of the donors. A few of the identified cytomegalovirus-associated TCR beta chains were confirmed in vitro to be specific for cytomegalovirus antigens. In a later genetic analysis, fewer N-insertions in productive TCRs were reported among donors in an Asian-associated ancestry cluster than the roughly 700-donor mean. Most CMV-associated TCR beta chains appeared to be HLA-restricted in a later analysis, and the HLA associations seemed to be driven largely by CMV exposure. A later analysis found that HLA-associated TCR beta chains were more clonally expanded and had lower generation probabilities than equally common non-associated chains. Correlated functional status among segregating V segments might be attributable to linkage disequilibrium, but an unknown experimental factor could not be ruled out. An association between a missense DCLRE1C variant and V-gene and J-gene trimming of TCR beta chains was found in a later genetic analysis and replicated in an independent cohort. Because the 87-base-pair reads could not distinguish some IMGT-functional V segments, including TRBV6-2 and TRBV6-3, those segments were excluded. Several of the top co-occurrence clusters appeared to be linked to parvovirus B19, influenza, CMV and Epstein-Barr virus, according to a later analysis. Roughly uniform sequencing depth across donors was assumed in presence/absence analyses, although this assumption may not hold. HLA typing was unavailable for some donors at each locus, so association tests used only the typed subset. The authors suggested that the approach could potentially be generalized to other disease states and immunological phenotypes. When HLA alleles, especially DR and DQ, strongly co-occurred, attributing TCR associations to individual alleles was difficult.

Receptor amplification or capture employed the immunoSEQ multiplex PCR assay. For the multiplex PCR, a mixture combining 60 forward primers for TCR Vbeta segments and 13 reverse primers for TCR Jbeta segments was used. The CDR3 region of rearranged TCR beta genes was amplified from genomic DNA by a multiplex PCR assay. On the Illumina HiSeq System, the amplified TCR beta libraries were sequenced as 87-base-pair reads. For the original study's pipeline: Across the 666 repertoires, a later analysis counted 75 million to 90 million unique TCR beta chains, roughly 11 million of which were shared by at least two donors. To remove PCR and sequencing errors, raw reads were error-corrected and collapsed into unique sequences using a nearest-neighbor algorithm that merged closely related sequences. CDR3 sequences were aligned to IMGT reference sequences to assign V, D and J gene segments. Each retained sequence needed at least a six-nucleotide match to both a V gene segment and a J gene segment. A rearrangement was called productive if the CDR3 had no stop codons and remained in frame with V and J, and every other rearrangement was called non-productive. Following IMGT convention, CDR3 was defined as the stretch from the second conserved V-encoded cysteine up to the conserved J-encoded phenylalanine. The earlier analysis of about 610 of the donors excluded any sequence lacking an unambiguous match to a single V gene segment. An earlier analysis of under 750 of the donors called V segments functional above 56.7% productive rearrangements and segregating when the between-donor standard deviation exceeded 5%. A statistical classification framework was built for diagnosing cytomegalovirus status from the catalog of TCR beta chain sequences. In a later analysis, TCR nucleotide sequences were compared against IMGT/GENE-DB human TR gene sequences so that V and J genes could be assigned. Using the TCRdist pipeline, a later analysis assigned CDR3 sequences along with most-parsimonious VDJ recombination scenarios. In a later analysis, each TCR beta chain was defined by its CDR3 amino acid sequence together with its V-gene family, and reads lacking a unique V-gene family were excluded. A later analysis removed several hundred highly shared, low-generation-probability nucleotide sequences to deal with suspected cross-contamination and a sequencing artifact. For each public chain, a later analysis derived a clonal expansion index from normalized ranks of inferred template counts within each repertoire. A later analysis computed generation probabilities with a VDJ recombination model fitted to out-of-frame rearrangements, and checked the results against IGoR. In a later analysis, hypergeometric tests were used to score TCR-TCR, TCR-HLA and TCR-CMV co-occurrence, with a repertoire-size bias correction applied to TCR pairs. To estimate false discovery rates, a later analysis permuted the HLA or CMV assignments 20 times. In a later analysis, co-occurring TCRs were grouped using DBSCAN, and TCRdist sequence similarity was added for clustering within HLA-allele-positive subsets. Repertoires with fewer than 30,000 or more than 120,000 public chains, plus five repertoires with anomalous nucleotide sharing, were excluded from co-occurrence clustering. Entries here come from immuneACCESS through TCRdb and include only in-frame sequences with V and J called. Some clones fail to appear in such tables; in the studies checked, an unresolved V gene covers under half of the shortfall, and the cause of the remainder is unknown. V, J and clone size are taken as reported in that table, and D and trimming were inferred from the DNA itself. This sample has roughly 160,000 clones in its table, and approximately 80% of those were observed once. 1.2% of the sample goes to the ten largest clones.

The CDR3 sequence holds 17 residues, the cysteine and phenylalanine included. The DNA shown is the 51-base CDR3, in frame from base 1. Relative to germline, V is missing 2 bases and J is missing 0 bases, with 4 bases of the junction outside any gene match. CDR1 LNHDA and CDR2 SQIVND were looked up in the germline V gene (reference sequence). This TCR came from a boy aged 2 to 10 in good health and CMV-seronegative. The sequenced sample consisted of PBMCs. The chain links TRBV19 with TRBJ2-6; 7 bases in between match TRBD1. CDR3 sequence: CASSITGADSGANVLTF. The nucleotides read TGTGCCAGTAGTATAACAGGGGCGGACTCTGGGGCCAACGTCCTGACTTTC.